This T cell receptor (beta chain) appears in the sequencing data of a study of blood T cell repertoires in COVID-19. Method: immunoSEQ multiplex PCR; TCRdb's copy keeps in-frame clones and lacks some. The table has about 500,000 clones, 87% seen once. Germline CDR1 is SQVTM and CDR2 is ANQGSEA. Trimming pared 7 bases from V and 7 bases from J, leaving 16 bases between. The CDR3 has 12 residues. This TCR derives from a young woman who had recovered from COVID-19. This chain uses TRBV29-1 with TRBJ2-5, with D perhaps matching TRBD2 (6 bases). Sequenced material: PBMCs or T cells enriched from blood (not recorded which). The CDR3 here is CSARGSSGTQYF. The CDR3 bases are TGCAGCGCCCGGGGGTCGTCGGGGACCCAGTACTTC.